What follows are 23 T cell receptor beta chains derived from one specimen sequenced in a study of PD-1 blockade in classical Hodgkin lymphoma. The patients all showed relapse after autologous stem cell transplantation, while their brentuximab vedotin exposure varied. Profiling relied on immunoSEQ multiplex PCR, and the TCRdb table lists in-frame clones only, not all of them. The table records more than 25,000 clones, about 71% of them present only once. The sample was peripheral blood mononuclear cells (PBMCs), taken before the second cycle of nivolumab. The receptor set was obtained from a human donor with classical Hodgkin lymphoma.

There are a few counts of this clone. The genes are TRBV5-4 and TRBJ2-3, with TRBD2 matching over 11 bases. Germline CDR1 SGHNT, CDR2 YYREEE (reference sequence). Trimming at V came to 0 bases and at J to 4 bases, leaving 4 bases not matched to a gene. The CDR3 has 16 amino acids. The CDR3 region is CASSLGLAGGADTQYF. The CDR3 DNA reads TGTGCCAGCAGCTTGGGGCTAGCGGGAGGAGCAGATACGCAGTATTTT.

The chain uses TRBV30 and TRBJ1-1; D is unclear. There are 11 residues in the CDR3. CDR1 is GTSNPN, CDR2 SVGIG, per germline (reference sequence). Trimming stripped 8 bases from V and 4 bases from J, with 11 bases between. The CDR3 sequence is CARSAGTEAFF. CDR3 coding DNA: TGTGCCCGAAGCGCGGGCACTGAAGCTTTCTTT.

The chain employs TRBV5-3 and TRBJ2-1; TRBD1 matches 9 bases. TRBV5-3 carries the ORF label, with uncertain function. This CDR3 has 18 residues. V gave up 0 bases and J gave up 7 bases; unmatched junction bases: 14. The CDR3 DNA sequence: TGTGCCAGAAGCTTGGGGACATTAGGACAGGGGAAAGGAAATGAGCAGTTCTTC. The encoded protein is CARSLGTLGQGKGNEQFF.

J is TRBJ2-1 and V is TRBV2; TRBD1 aligns across 7 bases. The CDR3 sequence is 13 residues long. Per germline, CDR1 SNHLY and CDR2 FYNNEI. Trimming at V came to 3 bases and at J to 6 bases, leaving 2 bases not matched to a gene. The CDR3 DNA is TGTGCCAGCAGTGAGACAGGGCCCAATGAGCAGTTCTTC. Its translation is CASSETGPNEQFF.

V usage is TRBV11-2 and J usage is TRBJ1-1; weak D call: TRBD1 (6 bases). V was pared by 7 bases and J by 2 bases, with 14 bases between. This CDR3 has 14 amino acids. Germline CDR1 SGHAT, CDR2 FQNNGV. The CDR3 loop reads CASTENRANTEAFF. Written as DNA, the CDR3 is TGTGCCAGCACCGAGAACAGGGCAAACACTGAAGCTTTCTTT.

This clone was found once. V and J are TRBV28 and TRBJ2-1; TRBD1 agrees at 11 bases. CDR1 and CDR2 (germline): MDHEN, SYDVKM. The CDR3 runs to 16 residues. Trimming removed 6 bases from V and 5 bases from J; junction bases left unmatched: 9. CDR3 loop: CASSSRTGGFHNEQFF. CDR3 bases: TGTGCCAGCAGCTCCCGGACAGGGGGCTTCCACAATGAGCAGTTCTTC.

This clone was seen just once. The rearrangement uses TRBV30 and TRBJ2-1, with TRBD1 identical over 9 bases. The CDR3 is made up of 15 amino acids. The V and J ends lost 1 base and 8 bases, in that order; junction bases with no gene match: 9. CDR1 GTSNPN and CDR2 SVGIG come from the germline V gene (reference sequence). DNA for the CDR3: TGTGCCTGGAGTGCCGGACAGGGGAGAGTCGATGAGCAGTTCTTC. This translates into CAWSAGQGRVDEQFF. The variable domain in full, completed from reference TRBV30 and TRBJ2-1, reads SQTIHQWPATLVQPVGSPLSLECTVEGTSNPNLYWYRQAAGRGLQLLFYSVGIGQISSEVPQNLSASRPQDRQFILSSKKLLLSDSGFYLCAWSAGQGRVDEQFFGPGTRLTVL.

The chain joins TRBV5-1 to TRBJ1-6; D not resolved. The CDR3 spans 17 residues. V lost 0 bases and J lost 6, with 16 bases in between. CDR1 is SGHRS and CDR2 is YFSETQ in the germline V gene. The CDR3, as DNA: TGCGCCAGCAGCTTGGAAGGCAGTTCCGTTCCTAATTCACCCCTCCACTTT. Encoded protein: CASSLEGSSVPNSPLHF.

By frequency in the sample, this clone is medium-sized. The V gene is TRBV28, the J gene TRBJ1-1; the match to TRBD1 covers 10 bases. The CDR3 runs to 17 residues. Germline CDR1 reads MDHEN; CDR2 reads SYDVKM. V dropped 0 bases and J dropped 0; count of bases not matched to a gene: 4. The CDR3, as DNA: TGTGCCAGCAGTTTATGGGGGACAGGGGAGATGAACACTGAAGCTTTCTTT. This gives the protein CASSLWGTGEMNTEAFF.

This sequence joins TRBV5-6 and TRBJ1-6, with D unclear. This CDR3 is built from 14 residues. Germline V lookup: CDR1 SGHDT, CDR2 YYEEEE. Trimming cost V 0 bases and J 8 bases, with 9 bases left between them. The CDR3 DNA reads as TGTGCCAGCAGCTTGGCATTCGGCTATTCACCCCTCCACTTT. Translating it yields CASSLAFGYSPLHF.

The rearrangement links TRBV18 to TRBJ1-4; D is undetermined. The germline gives CDR1 KGHSH, CDR2 LQKENI. The V end lost 3 bases, the J end lost 5 bases, and 7 bases lay between the germline ends. The CDR3 extends over 13 amino acids. In DNA, the CDR3 is TGTGCCAGCTCACCTGGGCAGAATGAAAAACTGTTTTTT. This gives the protein CASSPGQNEKLFF.

The rearrangement joins TRBV5-1 to TRBJ2-3; TRBD1 agrees at 8 bases. The CDR3 is 15 residues long. The germline gives CDR1 SGHRS, CDR2 YFSETQ. V shed 2 bases, J shed 1 base, and the junction held 3 bases outside the gene matches. The CDR3 loop is CASSFLTGGTDTQYF. In DNA form, the CDR3 reads TGCGCCAGCAGCTTTCTGACAGGGGGCACAGATACGCAGTATTTT.

This chain uses TRBV7-2 with TRBJ2-3; D not resolved. The V and J ends lost 5 bases and 1 base respectively, with 13 bases between them. Germline CDR1 reads SGHTA; CDR2 reads FQGNSA. This CDR3 comprises 15 residues. CDR3 nucleotide sequence: TGTGCCAGCAGCCCAACTCCCCTCGGCACAGATACGCAGTATTTT. It is translated as CASSPTPLGTDTQYF.

The CDR3 sequence: CASSILAGASTDTQYF. The CDR3 DNA follows: TGTGCCAGCAGCATACTAGCGGGGGCTAGCACAGATACGCAGTATTTT. The rearrangement joins TRBV28 to TRBJ2-3, with 11 bases matching TRBD2. Germline V CDR1 and CDR2: MDHEN, SYDVKM. CDR3 length: 16 amino acids. The V and J ends lost 6 bases and 0 bases, in that order; junction bases with no gene match: 5.

This clone appeared once. The DNA for the CDR3 is TGCAGTGCTGGGGACAGGGATGAGCAGTTCTTC. Its translation: CSAGDRDEQFF. The gene calls are TRBV20-1 and TRBJ2-1, with TRBD1 matching over 9 bases. The CDR3 contains 11 residues. Germline V gene data show CDR1 as DFQATT and CDR2 as SNEGSKA (reference sequence). Trimming cost V 5 bases and J 8 bases; bases outside gene matches: 1.

The gene calls are TRBV10-3 and TRBJ2-3; the match to TRBD2 covers 8 bases. This CDR3 has 13 amino acids. Germline CDR1 is ENHRY and CDR2 is SYGVKD. The CDR3 sequence is CATAGGGTDTQYF. As DNA, the CDR3 is TGTGCAACGGCGGGGGGCGGGACAGATACGCAGTATTTT.

The CDR3, as DNA: TGCGCCAGCAGCCAGGGGGCAAATGAGCAGTTCTTC. Amino acids: CASSQGANEQFF. The genes are TRBV4-3 and TRBJ2-1; the D gene is possibly TRBD1 (6 bases). This CDR3 has 12 residues. With 3 bases removed from V and 7 bases from J, the gap between germline ends came to 7 bases. Germline V gene sequence: CDR1 LGHNA, CDR2 YSLEER.

This chain joins TRBV15 and TRBJ2-7; D is unclear. CDR1 is LNHNV, CDR2 YYDKDF, per germline (reference sequence). The CDR3 has 12 amino acids. The V and J ends lost 0 bases and 4 bases respectively, with 4 bases between them. CDR3: CATSREKYEQYF. CDR3 nucleotide sequence: TGTGCCACCAGCAGAGAGAAGTACGAGCAGTACTTC.

The V gene is TRBV9, the J gene TRBJ1-1; no clear D gene. This CDR3 has 15 amino acids. The germline CDR1 and CDR2 sequences are SGDLS and YYNGEE. Trimming removed 0 bases from V and 8 bases from J, with 17 bases in between. As DNA, the CDR3 is TGTGCCAGCAGCGTAGGGCCCGGCGAGGGATCGGAAGCTTTCTTT. Translation gives CASSVGPGEGSEAFF.

This chain connects TRBV9 to TRBJ1-2; 7 bases are a match to TRBD1. This CDR3 region has 15 residues. J gave up 3 bases and V 0 bases, and 5 bases lay outside the gene matches. The germline CDR1 and CDR2 sequences are SGDLS and YYNGEE. In DNA, the CDR3 is TGTGCCAGCAGCGTAGAAGGGGGCGCATACTATGGCTACACCTTC. It codes for CASSVEGGAYYGYTF.

Worth noting for this clone: Relative to the germline gene, one junction end is altered; a read error may explain this. Here the CDR3 DNA reads TGTGCTAGCAGCCCACTAACCGGGGAGCTGTTTTTT. It is translated as CASSPLTGELFF. The rearrangement uses TRBV7-7 and TRBJ2-2, with D uncertain. The germline V gene encodes CDR1 SSHAT and CDR2 FNYEAQ (reference sequence). CDR3 size: 12 residues.

This chain connects TRBV10-1 to TRBJ1-5; D is unclear. The germline V gene encodes CDR1 WNHNN and CDR2 SYGVQD (reference sequence). The CDR3 is 13 amino acids. V shed 0 bases and J shed 5 bases, with 5 bases lying between them. Here the CDR3 DNA reads TGCGCCAGCAGTGAGTCGAGATATCAGCCCCAGCATTTT. This codes for CASSESRYQPQHF.

The V call is TRBV5-5, the J call TRBJ1-1, with a tentative D call TRBD1 (6 bases). Deletions cut 6 bases from V and 0 bases from J, with 18 bases between. Germline V CDR1 and CDR2: SGHKS, YYEKEE (reference sequence). The CDR3 has 16 residues. The CDR3 DNA is TGTGCCAGCACGCGATCGGGGGCTAGAATGAACACTGAAGCTTTCTTT. Amino acids: CASTRSGARMNTEAFF.